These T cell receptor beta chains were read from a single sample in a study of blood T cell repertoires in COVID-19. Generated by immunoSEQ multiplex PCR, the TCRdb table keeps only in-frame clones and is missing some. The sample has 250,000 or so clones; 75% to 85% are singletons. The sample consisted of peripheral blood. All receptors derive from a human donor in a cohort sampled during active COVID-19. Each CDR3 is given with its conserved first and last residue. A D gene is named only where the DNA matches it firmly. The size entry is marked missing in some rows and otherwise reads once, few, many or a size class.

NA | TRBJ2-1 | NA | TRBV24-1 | CATAHTGRGYNEQFF | TGTGCCACCGCCCATACAGGGCGCGGCTACAATGAGCAGTTCTTC
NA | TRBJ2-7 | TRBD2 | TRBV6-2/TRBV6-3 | CASSYSRGTTDRGYEQYF | TGTGCCAGCAGTTACTCCCGCGGGACTACCGATCGGGGTTACGAGCAGTACTTC
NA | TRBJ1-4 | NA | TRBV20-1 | CSASRTLDGKLFF | TGCAGTGCTAGTAGGACACTCGACGGAAAACTGTTTTTT
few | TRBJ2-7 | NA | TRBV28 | CASSLEVDEQYF | TGTGCCAGCAGTTTGGAGGTGGACGAGCAGTACTTC
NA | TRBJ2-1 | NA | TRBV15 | CATSRDPRSSYNEQFF | TGTGCCACCAGCAGAGATCCCCGGAGCTCCTACAATGAGCAGTTCTTC
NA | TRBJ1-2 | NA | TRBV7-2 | CASSLGAGTDYGYTF | TGTGCCAGCAGCTTAGGAGCGGGGACTGACTATGGCTACACCTTC
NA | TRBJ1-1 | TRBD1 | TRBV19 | CASSRQGVNTEAFF | TGTGCCAGTAGCAGACAGGGGGTGAACACTGAAGCTTTCTTT
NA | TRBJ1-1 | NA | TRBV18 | CASSRGADTEAFF | TGTGCCAGCTCACGTGGGGCGGACACTGAAGCTTTCTTT
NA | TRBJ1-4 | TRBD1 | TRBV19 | CASRDSAATNEKLFF | TGTGCCAGCCGGGACAGTGCTGCAACTAATGAAAAACTGTTTTTT
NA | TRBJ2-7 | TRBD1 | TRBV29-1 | CSVPGQGAYEQYF | TGCAGCGTACCGGGACAGGGGGCCTACGAGCAGTACTTC
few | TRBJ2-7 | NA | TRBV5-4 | CASSLEAGTPHEQYF | TGTGCCAGCAGCTTGGAAGCGGGTACGCCCCACGAGCAGTACTTC
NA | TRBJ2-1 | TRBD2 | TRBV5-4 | CASSLEGGPSYNEQFF | TGTGCCAGCAGCTTGGAGGGAGGGCCTTCCTACAATGAGCAGTTCTTC
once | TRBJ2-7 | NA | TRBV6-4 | CASPSRRGVAYEQYF | TGTGCCAGCCCCTCTCGGCGGGGAGTTGCCTACGAGCAGTACTTC
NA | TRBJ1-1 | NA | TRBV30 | CAWSLLYGTEAFF | TGTGCCTGGAGCCTCTTATACGGCACTGAAGCTTTCTTT
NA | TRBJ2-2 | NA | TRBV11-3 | CASSRNTGELFF | TGTGCCAGCAGCCGGAACACCGGGGAGCTGTTTTTT
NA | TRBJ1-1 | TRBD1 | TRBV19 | CASSFGTGETEAFF | TGTGCCAGTAGTTTCGGGACAGGGGAGACTGAAGCTTTCTTT
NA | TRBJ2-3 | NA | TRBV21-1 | CASSLRFGTSERSVDTQYF | TGTGCCAGCAGCCTACGTTTCGGGACTAGCGAGAGATCGGTGGATACGCAGTATTTT
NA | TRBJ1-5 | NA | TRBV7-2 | CASSLERSSNQPQHF | TGTGCCAGCAGCTTAGAGAGGTCCAGCAATCAGCCCCAGCATTTT
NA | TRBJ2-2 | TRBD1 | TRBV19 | CASKAVQGSSGELFF | TGTGCCAGTAAGGCAGTACAGGGGAGCAGCGGGGAGCTGTTTTTT
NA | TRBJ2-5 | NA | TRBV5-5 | CASSFQAGANWWETQYF | TGTGCCAGCAGCTTTCAGGCAGGGGCGAATTGGTGGGAGACCCAGTACTTC
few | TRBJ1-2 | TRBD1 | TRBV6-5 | CASRLGTGIYGYTF | TGTGCCAGCAGACTAGGGACAGGGATTTATGGCTACACCTTC
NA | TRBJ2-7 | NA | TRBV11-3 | CASSLEQGYEQYF | TGTGCCAGCAGCTTAGAGCAGGGATACGAGCAGTACTTC
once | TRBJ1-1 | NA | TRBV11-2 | CASSDDRLTEAFF | TGTGCCAGCAGCGACGACAGGTTGACTGAAGCTTTCTTT
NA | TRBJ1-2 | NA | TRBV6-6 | CASSYLSFKNYGYTF | TGTGCCAGCAGTTACCTGAGTTTCAAGAACTATGGCTACACCTTC
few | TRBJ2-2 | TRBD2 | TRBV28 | CASSILLAGGFGELFF | TGTGCCAGCAGTATCCTACTAGCGGGAGGGTTCGGGGAGCTGTTTTTT
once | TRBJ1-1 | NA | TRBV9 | CASSVNPGGKNTEAFF | TGTGCCAGCAGCGTAAATCCGGGGGGCAAGAACACTGAAGCTTTCTTT
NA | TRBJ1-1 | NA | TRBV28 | CASSPSGHRNTEAFF | TGTGCCAGCAGCCCCTCCGGACACCGGAACACTGAAGCTTTCTTT
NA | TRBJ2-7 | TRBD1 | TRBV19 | CASSPRGQGVYEQYF | TGTGCCAGTAGTCCCCGGGGACAGGGTGTGTACGAGCAGTACTTC
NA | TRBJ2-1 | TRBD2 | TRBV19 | CASSIQDSGRNEQFF | TGTGCCAGTAGTATCCAGGATAGCGGGAGGAATGAGCAGTTCTTC
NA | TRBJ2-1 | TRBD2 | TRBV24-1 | CATSVGLAGVNEQFF | TGTGCCACCAGTGTAGGTCTAGCGGGGGTTAATGAGCAGTTCTTC
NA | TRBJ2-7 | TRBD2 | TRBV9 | CASSDQGGSSYEQYF | TGTGCCAGCAGCGACCAAGGCGGGAGCTCCTACGAGCAGTACTTC
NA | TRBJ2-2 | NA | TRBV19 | CASSIVGQYTGELFF | TGTGCCAGTAGTATAGTCGGACAGTACACCGGGGAGCTGTTTTTT
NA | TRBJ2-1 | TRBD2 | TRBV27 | CASSLGLAGYNEQFF | TGTGCCAGCAGTTTAGGGCTAGCGGGTTACAATGAGCAGTTCTTC
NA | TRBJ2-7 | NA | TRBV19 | CASSRGGGYEQYF | TGTGCCAGCAGTAGGGGGGGAGGCTACGAGCAGTACTTC
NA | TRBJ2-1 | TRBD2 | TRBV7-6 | CASRPSAAGGYNEQFF | TGTGCCAGCAGACCGAGTGCTGCGGGGGGCTACAATGAGCAGTTCTTC
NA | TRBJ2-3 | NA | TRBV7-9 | CASSLASYTDTQYF | TGTGCCAGCAGCTTAGCCAGTTACACAGATACGCAGTATTTT
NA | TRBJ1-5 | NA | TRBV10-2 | CASSVADIEQPQHF | TGCGCCAGCAGTGTCGCCGACATTGAGCAGCCCCAGCATTTT
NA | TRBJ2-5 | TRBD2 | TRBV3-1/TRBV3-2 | CASSSRRGLARGQETQYF | TGTGCCAGCAGCTCCCGCCGAGGACTAGCGAGGGGCCAAGAGACCCAGTACTTC
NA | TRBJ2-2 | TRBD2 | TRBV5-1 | CASSFSRGDTGELFF | TGCGCCAGCAGCTTCTCGCGGGGGGACACCGGGGAGCTGTTTTTT
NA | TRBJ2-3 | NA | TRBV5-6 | CASSFDRSFTDTQYF | TGTGCCAGCAGCTTTGACAGGAGTTTCACAGATACGCAGTATTTT
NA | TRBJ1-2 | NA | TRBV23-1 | CASSQAGRGGIFYGYTF | TGCGCCAGCAGTCAAGCCGGGAGGGGTGGGATCTTCTATGGCTACACCTTC
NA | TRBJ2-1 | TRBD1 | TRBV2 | CASSETPGQGAYNEQFF | TGTGCCAGCAGTGAAACCCCGGGCCAGGGGGCCTACAATGAGCAGTTCTTC
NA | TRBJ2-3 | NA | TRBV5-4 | CASGKGGEGTDTQYF | TGTGCCAGCGGCAAGGGGGGGGAAGGTACGGATACGCAGTATTTT
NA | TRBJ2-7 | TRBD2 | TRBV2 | CASTGAGEEQYF | TGTGCCAGCACCGGGGCGGGGGAAGAGCAGTACTTC
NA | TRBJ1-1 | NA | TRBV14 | CASSQDVGNTEAFF | TGTGCCAGCAGCCAAGACGTCGGGAACACTGAAGCTTTCTTT